The entry below gives a single T cell receptor beta chain sequence along with its context. These data come from a study of CD8+ T cells in alopecia areata. With 8 bases removed from V and 7 bases from J, the gap between germline ends came to 21 bases. The CDR3 runs 15 residues. Germline V gives CDR1 MDHEN, CDR2 SYDVKM. TCR sequencing used cDNA made by reverse transcription of extracted RNA. The protocol was immunoSEQ multiplex PCR, while the TCRdb copy is restricted to in-frame clones and leaves out a portion. Among 8,000 or so clones listed, around 64% were seen once. Across five patients, CD4+ cells underwent sorting into CD25+CD127- cells.

The rearrangement uses TRBV28 and TRBJ1-5; D may be TRBD1 (5 bases). The TCR comes from a human donor with alopecia areata. Sequenced sample: CD4+ Tregs sorted from blood. In nucleotides, the CDR3 is TGTGCCAGCCGGAGGGACCGCAGGTCCGGGCAGCCCCAGCATTTT. Protein: CASRRDRRSGQPQHF.